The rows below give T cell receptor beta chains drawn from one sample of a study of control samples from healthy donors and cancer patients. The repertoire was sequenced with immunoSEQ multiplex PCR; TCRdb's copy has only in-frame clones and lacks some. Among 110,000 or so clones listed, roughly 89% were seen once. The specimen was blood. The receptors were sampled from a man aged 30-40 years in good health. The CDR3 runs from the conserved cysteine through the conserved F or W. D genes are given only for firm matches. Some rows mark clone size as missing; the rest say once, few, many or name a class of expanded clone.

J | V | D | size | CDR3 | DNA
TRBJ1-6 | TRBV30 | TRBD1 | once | CAWSGQGHNSPLHF | TGTGCCTGGTCGGGACAGGGTCATAATTCACCCCTCCACTTT
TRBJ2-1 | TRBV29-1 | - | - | CSVEEGRFNNEQFF | TGCAGCGTTGAGGAGGGAAGGTTCAACAATGAGCAGTTCTTC
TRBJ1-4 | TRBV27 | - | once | CASRRPGQNEKLFF | TGTGCCAGCAGGCGCCCCGGGCAAAATGAAAAACTGTTTTTT
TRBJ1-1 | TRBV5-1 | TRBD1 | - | CASSLTGGAENTEAFF | TGCGCCAGCAGCTTAACAGGGGGCGCCGAGAACACTGAAGCTTTCTTT
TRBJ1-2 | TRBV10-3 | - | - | CAITDGDGYTF | TGTGCCATCACGGACGGGGATGGCTACACCTTC
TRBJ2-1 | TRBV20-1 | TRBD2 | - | CSARGGTEQFF | TGCAGTGCTAGGGGGGGGACCGAGCAGTTCTTC
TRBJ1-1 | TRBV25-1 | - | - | CASSVLQGRNTEAFF | TGTGCCAGCAGTGTCCTACAGGGTAGGAACACTGAAGCTTTCTTT
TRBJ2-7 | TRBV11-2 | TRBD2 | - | CASSLAGTSGGSSSYEQYF | TGTGCCAGCAGCTTAGCGGGGACTAGCGGGGGTTCCAGCTCCTACGAGCAGTACTTC
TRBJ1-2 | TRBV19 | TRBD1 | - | CASSTDRVGVWILF | TGTGCCAGTAGTACCGACAGGGTCGGCGTTTGGATCCTCTTC
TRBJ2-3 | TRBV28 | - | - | CASSPFSGKGADTQYF | TGTGCCAGCAGTCCATTCTCAGGAAAGGGGGCAGATACGCAGTATTTT
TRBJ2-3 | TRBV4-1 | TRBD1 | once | CASSQGGQGNTDTQYF | TGCGCCAGCAGCCAAGGCGGACAGGGCAACACAGATACGCAGTATTTT
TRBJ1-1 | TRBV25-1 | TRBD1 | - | CASRLTGLNTEAFF | TGTGCCAGCAGACTGACAGGGTTAAACACTGAAGCTTTCTTT
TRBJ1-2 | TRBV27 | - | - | CASSPIQRGGPYTF | TGTGCCAGCAGTCCTATTCAGCGCGGGGGGCCGTATACCTTC
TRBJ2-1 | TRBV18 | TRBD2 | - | CASSLGTSEAYEQFF | TGTGCCAGCTCACTTGGGACTAGCGAGGCCTATGAGCAGTTCTTC
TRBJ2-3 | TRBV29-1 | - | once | CSVEANWGTDTQYF | TGCAGCGTTGAGGCCAATTGGGGCACAGATACGCAGTATTTT
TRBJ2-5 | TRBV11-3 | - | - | CASSPRQGQETQYF | TGTGCCAGCAGCCCCCGCCAGGGCCAAGAGACCCAGTACTTC
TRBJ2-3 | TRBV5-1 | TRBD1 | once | CASSRQGGRDTQYF | TGCGCCAGCAGCCGACAGGGTGGGAGAGATACGCAGTATTTT
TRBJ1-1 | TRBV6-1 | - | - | CASSEVEDTEAFF | TGTGCCAGCAGTGAAGTTGAGGACACTGAAGCTTTCTTT
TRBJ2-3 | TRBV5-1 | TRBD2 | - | CASSPERGGTDTQYF | TGCGCCAGCAGCCCAGAGCGGGGGGGAACAGATACGCAGTATTTT
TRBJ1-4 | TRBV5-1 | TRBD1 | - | CASSSRTGFNEKLFF | TGCGCCAGCAGCTCCAGGACAGGGTTTAATGAAAAACTGTTTTTT
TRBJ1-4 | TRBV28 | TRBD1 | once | CASSFFNLGQGGSREKLFF | TGTGCCAGCAGTTTCTTCAACCTAGGACAGGGTGGATCTAGGGAAAAACTGTTTTTT
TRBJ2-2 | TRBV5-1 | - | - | CASSTGTRGTGELFF | TGCGCCAGCAGCACCGGGACAAGGGGGACCGGGGAGCTGTTTTTT
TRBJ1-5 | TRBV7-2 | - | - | CASSADQGQPQHF | TGTGCCAGCAGCGCAGACCAAGGCCAGCCCCAGCATTTT
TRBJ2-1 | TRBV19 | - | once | CASSGGGPYNEQFF | TGTGCCAGTTCTGGGGGGGGGCCCTACAATGAGCAGTTCTTC
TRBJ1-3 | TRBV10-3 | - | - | CASARGSSGNTIYF | TGTGCCTCGGCGCGGGGCAGCTCTGGAAACACCATATATTTT
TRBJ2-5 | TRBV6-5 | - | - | CASLTRGGGGETQYF | TGTGCCAGCTTAACCCGCGGAGGAGGGGGAGAGACCCAGTACTTC
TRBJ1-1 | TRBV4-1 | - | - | CASSQSSLPGDTEAFF | TGCGCCAGCAGCCAAAGTAGTCTCCCTGGGGACACTGAAGCTTTCTTT
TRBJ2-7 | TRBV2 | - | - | CASSLKNHYEQYF | TGTGCCAGCAGTCTCAAGAACCACTACGAGCAGTACTTC
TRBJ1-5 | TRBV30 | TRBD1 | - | CAWKGQLNQPQHF | TGTGCCTGGAAGGGACAGCTAAATCAGCCCCAGCATTTT
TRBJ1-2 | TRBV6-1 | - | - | CASSEAKGVGYTF | TGTGCCAGCAGTGAAGCGAAGGGGGTAGGCTACACCTTC
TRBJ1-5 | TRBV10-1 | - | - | CASSESQRQPQHF | TGCGCCAGCAGTGAGAGTCAGCGACAGCCCCAGCATTTT
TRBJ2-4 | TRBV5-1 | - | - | CASSSGAEGDIQYF | TGCGCCAGCAGCTCTGGGGCCGAGGGAGACATTCAGTACTTC
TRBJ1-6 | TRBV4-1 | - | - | CASSQGRGSYNSPLHF | TGCGCCAGCAGCCAAGGGAGGGGATCCTATAATTCACCCCTCCACTTT
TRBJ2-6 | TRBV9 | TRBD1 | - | CASSERTGGTSGANVLTF | TGTGCCAGCAGCGAGAGGACAGGGGGAACGAGTGGGGCCAACGTCCTGACTTTC
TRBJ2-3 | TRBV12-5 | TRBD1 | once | CASGLDRGLYTQYF | TGTGCTAGTGGTTTGGACAGGGGGCTATATACGCAGTATTTT
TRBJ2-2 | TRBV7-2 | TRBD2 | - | CASSLSQRGAVGELFF | TGTGCCAGCAGCTTATCCCAGCGGGGGGCGGTCGGGGAGCTGTTTTTT
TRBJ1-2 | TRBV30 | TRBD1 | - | CAWTPDRDGYTF | TGTGCCTGGACCCCCGACAGGGACGGCTACACCTTC
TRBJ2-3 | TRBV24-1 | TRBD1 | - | CATSDASKGALGTDTQYF | TGTGCCACCAGTGACGCGTCGAAGGGGGCGCTGGGCACAGATACGCAGTATTTT
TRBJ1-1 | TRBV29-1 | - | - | CSVEGATEAFF | TGCAGCGTTGAAGGGGCCACTGAAGCTTTCTTT
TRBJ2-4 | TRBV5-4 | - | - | CASSVGRENIQYF | TGTGCCAGCAGCGTAGGTAGAGAAAACATTCAGTACTTC
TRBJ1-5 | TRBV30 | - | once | CAWSVRDNQPQHF | TGTGCCTGGAGTGTAAGGGACAATCAGCCCCAGCATTTT
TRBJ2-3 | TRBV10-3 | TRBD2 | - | CAILSGGAGNTQYF | TGTGCCATACTTAGCGGGGGGGCCGGGAATACGCAGTATTTT
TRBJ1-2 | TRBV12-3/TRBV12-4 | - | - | CASSLTGGYGYTF | TGTGCCAGCAGTTTGACGGGAGGCTATGGCTACACCTTC
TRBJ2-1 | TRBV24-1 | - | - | CATSLTEGDEQFF | TGTGCCACCAGTCTTACTGAAGGAGATGAGCAGTTCTTC
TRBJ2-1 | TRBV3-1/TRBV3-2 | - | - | CASSQARNEQFF | TGTGCCAGCAGCCAGGCTAGAAATGAGCAGTTCTTC
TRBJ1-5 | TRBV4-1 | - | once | CASSQVAGRGDSNQPQHF | TGCGCCAGCAGCCAAGTGGCCGGTAGGGGAGATAGCAATCAGCCCCAGCATTTT
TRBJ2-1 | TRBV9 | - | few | CASSLSSYNEQFF | TGTGCCAGCAGCCTGAGCTCCTACAATGAGCAGTTCTTC
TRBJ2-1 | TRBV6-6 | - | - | CASSSGNEQFF | TGTGCCAGCAGTTCAGGGAATGAGCAGTTCTTC
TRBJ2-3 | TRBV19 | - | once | CASMTGQSDTQYF | TGTGCCAGTATGACAGGCCAGTCCGATACGCAGTATTTT
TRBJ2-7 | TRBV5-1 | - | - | CASSALSGLLATYEQYF | TGCGCCAGCAGCGCTCTCTCGGGGCTCTTAGCTACCTACGAGCAGTACTTC
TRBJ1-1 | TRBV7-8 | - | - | CASSSQGFDTEAFF | TGTGCCAGCAGCTCACAGGGATTCGACACTGAAGCTTTCTTT
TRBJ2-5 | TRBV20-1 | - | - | CSASQGETQYF | TGCAGTGCTTCTCAGGGAGAGACCCAGTACTTC
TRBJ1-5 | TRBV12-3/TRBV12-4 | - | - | CASSWTDNQPQHF | TGTGCCAGCAGTTGGACAGATAATCAGCCCCAGCATTTT
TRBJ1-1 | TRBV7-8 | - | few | CASSLSDTGTEAFF | TGTGCCAGCAGCCTCAGTGATACAGGGACTGAAGCTTTCTTT
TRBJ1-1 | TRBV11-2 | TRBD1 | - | CASSLRTGGTEAFF | TGTGCCAGCAGCCTCCGGACAGGAGGCACTGAAGCTTTCTTT